This TCR beta chain stems from a study of T cells in women clearing cervical HPV infection (dated by TCRdb to between 2017 and 2018). Context from the whole study: The cases were some 27 women with histologically confirmed HPV16-related CIN3 or worse, and 2 of these cases were invasive cancers. Controls were 25 women whose single incident HPV16 infection cleared within 12 months without precancer or cancer developing. Blood from cases was collected at the visit at which the lesion was first identified, whereas blood from controls was collected once infection was no longer detected. For cases, the median interval between lesion detection and blood sampling was around 150 days, with an interquartile range of roughly 90 to 200 days. Since HLA typing was available for only a few women, HLA type could not be ruled out as a confounder. Nested within Costa Rica's Guanacaste HPV Natural History Study, an exploratory proof-of-principle case-control study compared TCR repertoires across cervical HPV16 outcomes. Cases and controls were matched on year of sample collection and on age within five years. A median age of about 30 years was observed in cases versus approximately 38 in controls, and no significant differences in baseline characteristics were found. The parent cohort enrolled about 10,000 women aged 18 or older in Guanacaste, Costa Rica, in about 1992 to 1995 and followed the women for 6 to 7 years. Quality controls consisted of five blinded duplicates per group, for a total of roughly 60 samples made up of approximately 50 participants and about ten replicates.

Study-wide findings and limitations: Significantly higher TCR repertoire richness was observed in CIN3+ cases than in controls across sequencing depths, whereas no difference in evenness was found. Because the number of T cells per sample was unknown, the richness differences could reflect varying T-cell content rather than repertoire biology. The cross-sectional design could not show whether associations preceded infection or resulted from it; effector/memory subsets and HPV-specific T cells were not isolated. Lower TRBV6-7 relative abundance was observed in cases than in controls (roughly 0.12% versus 0.15%; Bonferroni P = 0.0008). Cases were distinguished from controls with an estimated AUC of about 0.78 by random forest classifiers combining richness and V gene abundances.

On this clone: The antigen this receptor binds is unknown. Read coverage stops 3 residues before the CDR3 terminus; the germline J gene supplies the remainder.

The germline V gene (reference sequence) gives CDR1 as SEHNR and CDR2 as FQNEAQ. Trimming takes 5 bases from V and 5 bases from J, and the germline ends sit 15 bases apart. The CDR3 spans 14 residues, from the cysteine through the phenylalanine. Of the CDR3's DNA, 33 bases were read; they are in frame from base 1. Every participant had a single incident cervical HPV16 infection, and women with prevalent HPV16 infections were excluded. Cervical HPV DNA was detected with MY09/MY11 PCR, and genotyping was done with dot-blot hybridization. About 14 mL of heparinized blood were centrifuged, and the buffy coat was split into aliquots, frozen at -30 degrees C, and then kept at -80 degrees C. QIAGEN kits were used to extract genomic DNA from the buffy coat specimens. TCR beta CDR3 regions were amplified by multiplex PCR from an average of roughly 1,200 ng genomic DNA per sample using the immunoSEQ assay. To correct primer bias, the assay used a complete synthetic TCR repertoire to set an amplification baseline. The amplicons were sequenced on the Illumina platform. The original pipeline was this. Sequences were error-corrected by clustering with frequency ratios and a modified nearest-neighbor algorithm, then analyzed in the immunoSEQ Analyzer with IMGT gene definitions. At each rarefaction depth, TCR richness and evenness were averaged across 20 rarefaction repeats, and samples with fewer sequences than that depth were excluded. V, D and J gene relative abundances were compared between groups with Wilcoxon rank sum tests, applying FDR correction. For the blinded duplicates, the intraclass correlation was 95.6% for TCR richness and averaged about 76% across around 61 gene segments. Drawn from immuneACCESS, this table holds only the in-frame rearrangements with V and J called that TCRdb kept. Clones are partly lost; checked studies trace under half to an unresolved V gene and leave the rest unexplained. Clone size and V and J calls were adopted from that table, with D and trimming inferred from the DNA. The sample table holds around 41,000 clones. The ten largest clones add up to 6.5% to 8.5% of the sample.

The rearrangement joined TRBV7-9 to TRBJ1-1; no D segment can be confidently identified. The sequencing sample was made of blood buffy coat. The clonotype originates from a woman between 18 and 75 years old with a cervical HPV16 infection that either progressed to CIN3+ or cleared (not recorded which). Partial CDR3 DNA: TGTGCCAGCAGCCCATCCCCACCAGGTACTGAA. Its translation is CASSPSPPGTE. The whole CDR3 protein reads CASSPSPPGTEAFF.